Described below is a single T cell receptor beta chain sequence and its context. The study recruited exposed participants who had met a COVID-19 case within 2 weeks before entry. CDR1 is SGHRS and CDR2 is YFSETQ in the germline V gene. This CDR3 is built from 14 residues. V dropped 0 bases and J dropped 7 bases, with 10 bases sitting between them. These data are taken from a study of blood T cell repertoires in COVID-19. On the study more broadly: Samples representing acute and convalescent COVID-19 were sourced from the United States, Italy and Spain.

Sequencing used immunoSEQ multiplex PCR; TCRdb keeps in-frame clones, though not all of them. Counted here are more than 300,000 clones, more than 90% occurring once; the ten biggest clones make up around 4.2%. This clonotype originated in a woman in her twenties or thirties who had been exposed to COVID-19. The chain links TRBV5-1 to TRBJ1-4, with D tentatively TRBD1 (6 bases). The material sequenced was PBMCs or T cells enriched from blood (not recorded which). The DNA for the CDR3 is TGCGCCAGCAGCTTGGAGGGGGTGGGTGAAAAACTGTTTTTT. Translating it yields CASSLEGVGEKLFF.